This T cell receptor beta chain was identified in a study of glioma-infiltrating T cells. Study results and limitations: Above-expected tissue-blood divergence occurred in all gliomas, most in low-grade ones.

On this clonotype: The antigen is not known.

Germline V lookup: CDR1 MNHNS, CDR2 SASEGT. The V gene lost 6 bases and the J gene lost 6 bases, with 16 bases spanning the gap. The CDR3 length is 14 residues. Using RNA template, CDR3s of TCR alpha and beta were amplified with iRepertoire arm-PCR. For one-step reverse transcription and amplification, 100-400 ng of tissue mRNA or PBMC total RNA was used. TCRdb re-called the multiplex PCR reads through MiXCR, storing one row per CDR3 protein. This table has over 140,000 distinct CDR3 sequences, 30% to 40% appearing once. The J gene is TRBJ2-3, the V gene TRBV6-1; D is uncertain. The TCR originated in a human donor with low-grade glioma or glioblastoma, undergoing nonglioma brain surgery, or in good health (not recorded which). The sequencing sample was made of glioma tissue, nonneoplastic brain tissue, or PBMCs (not recorded which). The CDR3 spells CASRKPPGIDTQYF. The CDR3 region has the DNA TGTGCCAGCAGGAAGCCACCAGGTATTGATACGCAGTATTTT.